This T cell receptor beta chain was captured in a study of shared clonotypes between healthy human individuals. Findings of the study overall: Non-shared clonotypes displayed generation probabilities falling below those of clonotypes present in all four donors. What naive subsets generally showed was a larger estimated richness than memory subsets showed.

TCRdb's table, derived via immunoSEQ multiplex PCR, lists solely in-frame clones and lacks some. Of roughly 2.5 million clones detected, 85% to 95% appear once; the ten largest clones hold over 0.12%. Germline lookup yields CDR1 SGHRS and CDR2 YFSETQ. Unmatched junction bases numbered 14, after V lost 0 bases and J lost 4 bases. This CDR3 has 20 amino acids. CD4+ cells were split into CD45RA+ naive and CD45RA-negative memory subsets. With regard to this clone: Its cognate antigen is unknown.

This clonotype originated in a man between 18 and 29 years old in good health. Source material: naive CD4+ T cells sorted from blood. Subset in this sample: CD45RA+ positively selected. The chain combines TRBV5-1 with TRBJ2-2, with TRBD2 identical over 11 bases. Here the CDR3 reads CASSLGEARASGRITGELFF. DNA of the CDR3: TGCGCCAGCAGCTTGGGGGAAGCCCGAGCTAGCGGGAGGATCACCGGGGAGCTGTTTTTT.